This T cell receptor beta chain emerged from a study of OX40 agonist ivuxolimab in advanced cancers. Some background on the complete study: Ivuxolimab was an agonistic, fully human IgG2 monoclonal antibody directed against OX40 (CD134), a costimulatory receptor. Intravenous ivuxolimab was administered to patients every 2 weeks at six dose levels: 0.01, 0.1, 0.3, 1.5, 3 and 10 mg/kg. Among the approximately 50 dose-escalation patients, about 20 had hepatocellular carcinoma, 15 melanoma, 9 renal cell carcinoma and 9 head and neck cancer. The dose-escalation cohort was 82.7% male with a mean age of about 54 years, ranging from roughly 23 to 90. Prior anti-PD-1, anti-PD-L1 or anti-CTLA-4 therapy was permitted, and about two fifths of dose-escalation patients had received checkpoint inhibitors. Partial responses occurred in three dose-escalation patients: two with cutaneous melanoma and one with hepatocellular carcinoma. Peripheral TCRbeta sequencing was intended to test whether TCR sequence diversity was altered and clonal T-cell expansion was caused by ivuxolimab. The monotherapy dose-escalation portion (N ≈ 57 patients) of the phase I ivuxolimab trial is reported in the paper. What the authors observed across the whole study: The antigen specificity of the peripheral T cells that underwent clonal expansion was not determined. After ivuxolimab, CD8+ T cells had more expanded clones than CD4+ T cells on average. At doses of 0.1 to 3.0 mg/kg, clonal expansion of both CD4+ and CD8+ blood T cells was observed from baseline to week 6. Low levels of normalized T-cell clonal expansion were also seen in some nonresponding patients. Partial responders in the 0.1-3.0 mg/kg groups had among the lowest normalized peripheral clonal expansion, especially among CD8+ T cells.

The cysteine opens and the phenylalanine closes a CDR3 of 15 amino acids. Just the 45-base CDR3 DNA is kept, in frame starting at base 1. CDR1 and CDR2 are read off the germline V gene as MNHEY and SVGAGI. V trim: 6 bases; J trim: 4 bases; unmatched bases: 8. As concerns this clone: The antigen it binds to is not known. Base qualities are not provided; no much larger clone lies one nucleotide away.

The trial excluded patients who had a history of autoimmune disease or who were on systemic immunosuppression. In every dose cohort, peripheral blood was drawn for TCR sequencing at baseline, cycle 4 day 1, and cycle 7 day 1. Samples came from an open-label, multicenter, first-in-human phase I dose-escalation trial of ivuxolimab. Adults with locally advanced or metastatic melanoma, renal cell, hepatocellular, or head and neck squamous cell carcinoma were enrolled in the trial. Before TCR sequencing, CD4+ T cells and CD8+ T cells were sorted from peripheral blood as separate populations. To sequence the TCRbeta CDR3 region, genomic DNA was isolated from the sorted cells. The immunoSEQ Assay was used to sequence the TCRbeta CDR3 regions. The table was pulled from immuneACCESS by TCRdb, which kept in-frame rearrangements only. Such tables lose some clones; where checked, under half of the loss comes from unresolved V genes, and the rest has no known cause. The sample table holds roughly 53,000 clones, of which just under 85% were seen once. About 2.7% of the sample lies in the top ten.

The specimen comprised CD4+ or CD8+ T cells sorted from blood, sampled in a trial of the OX40 agonist ivuxolimab. Recombination connected TRBV6-5 to TRBJ2-7; 11 junctional bases match TRBD1. This TCR came from an adult with an advanced solid tumor such as melanoma, head and neck, liver or kidney cancer. The DNA is TGTGCCAGCAGAACCGGGACAGGGGGTCGGTACGAGCAGTACTTC. Its amino acids are CASRTGTGGRYEQYF.